Listed below are T cell receptor beta chains from one sample, sequenced in a study of T cells after yellow fever vaccination. TCRdb re-analysed the 5' RACE reads in MiXCR, keeping a single row per CDR3 protein. The data show some 600,000 distinct CDR3 sequences, with approximately 16% seen just once and around 16% held by the top ten. The input for sequencing was PBMCs, taken more than 4 days after the first yellow fever vaccination. The receptors were gathered from a man aged 18 to 29 who received the YFV17D yellow fever vaccine. The CDR3 runs from the conserved cysteine through the conserved F or W. The D gene is left open where the match is weak. Size tells how often a clone was seen (once, few, many) or the class of an expanded clone, and some rows leave it out.

clone_size	v_call	cdr3_length	j_call	d_call	cdr3_aa	cdr3_nt
.	TRBV11-2	14	TRBJ2-2	.	CASSLETGTGELFF	TGTGCCAGCAGCTTAGAAACAGGGACCGGGGAGCTGTTTTTT
few	TRBV27	16	TRBJ2-7	.	CASSGRRGVRSYEQYF	TGTGCCAGCAGTGGACGCCGGGGCGTGAGGTCCTACGAGCAGTACTTC
few	TRBV5-1	13	TRBJ2-7	.	CASSSGPYYEQYF	TGCGCCAGCAGCTCAGGACCATACTACGAGCAGTACTTC
.	TRBV29-1	15	TRBJ2-7	TRBD2	CSVEGVLAGGYEQYF	TGCAGCGTTGAAGGAGTCCTAGCGGGGGGCTACGAGCAGTACTTC
.	TRBV2	15	TRBJ2-3	.	CASSPRQSATDTQYF	TGTGCCAGCAGTCCTAGACAGTCTGCCACAGATACGCAGTATTTT
many	TRBV5-1	14	TRBJ2-3	.	CASSLDPGTDTQYF	TGCGCCAGCAGCTTGGACCCGGGAACGGATACGCAGTATTTT
few	TRBV20-1	20	TRBJ2-7	TRBD2	CSARSARNGLAGGLTYEQYF	TGCAGTGCTAGATCTGCCCGGAATGGACTAGCGGGGGGCCTGACCTACGAGCAGTACTTC
.	TRBV4-3	16	TRBJ2-3	.	CASSQGEGGATDTQYF	TGCGCCAGCAGCCAGGGGGAGGGGGGGGCCACAGATACGCAGTATTTT
.	TRBV7-6	16	TRBJ1-1	TRBD1	CASSPRAGGASTEAFF	TGTGCCAGCAGCCCCCGTGCAGGGGGCGCATCCACTGAAGCTTTCTTT
.	TRBV5-4	16	TRBJ2-1	.	CASSLPLPSSYNEQFF	TGTGCCAGCAGCTTGCCTTTACCCAGTTCCTACAATGAGCAGTTCTTC
few	TRBV2	16	TRBJ1-5	.	CASSDPGQRHHQPQHF	TGTGCCAGCAGTGATCCCGGACAGCGTCACCATCAGCCCCAGCATTTT
.	TRBV5-1	12	TRBJ1-2	TRBD1	CASGTGLYGYTF	TGCGCCAGCGGGACAGGGCTCTATGGCTACACCTTC
few	TRBV2	14	TRBJ2-3	TRBD1	CASSEAGTGNTQYF	TGTGCCAGCAGTGAAGCGGGGACAGGGAATACGCAGTATTTT
.	TRBV7-8	13	TRBJ2-1	TRBD2	CASSRTRSNEQFF	TGTGCCAGCAGCCGGACTAGAAGCAATGAGCAGTTCTTC
.	TRBV19	13	TRBJ1-5	.	CASSSPPYQPQHF	TGTGCCAGTAGTAGTCCCCCCTATCAGCCCCAGCATTTT
few	TRBV7-3	13	TRBJ1-2	TRBD1	CASSLQGGGGYTF	TGTGCCAGCAGCCTCCAGGGGGGCGGAGGCTACACCTTC
few	TRBV4-1	14	TRBJ2-3	.	CASSHETATDTQYF	TGCGCCAGCAGCCATGAGACAGCAACAGATACGCAGTATTTT
.	TRBV11-2	16	TRBJ2-3	.	CASSLIDWAGTDTQYF	TGTGCCAGCAGCCTGATCGATTGGGCGGGGACAGATACGCAGTATTTT
many	TRBV19	13	TRBJ1-2	TRBD1	CASTIGQDYGYTF	TGTGCCAGTACTATCGGACAGGACTATGGCTACACCTTC
.	TRBV7-3	13	TRBJ2-7	.	CASSRTPVYEQYF	TGTGCCAGCAGCCGGACTCCCGTTTACGAGCAGTACTTC
.	TRBV10-3	14	TRBJ1-1	TRBD1	CAIRLDRGTTEAFF	TGTGCCATCAGGTTGGACAGGGGGACCACTGAAGCTTTCTTT
.	TRBV18	16	TRBJ1-2	TRBD1	CASSSSAGTGLYGYTF	TGTGCCAGCTCATCGTCTGCCGGGACAGGGCTTTATGGCTACACCTTC
few	TRBV6-1	14	TRBJ2-2	.	CAYSKGPNTGELFF	TGTGCCTACTCGAAGGGTCCGAACACCGGGGAGCTGTTTTTT
few	TRBV12-3/TRBV12-4	15	TRBJ2-7	TRBD1	CASSQTAQGSYEQYF	TGTGCCAGCAGCCAAACCGCACAGGGGTCCTACGAGCAGTACTTC
.	TRBV28	20	TRBJ2-6	.	CASSLIAGGPRTSGANVLTF	TGTGCCAGCAGTTTAATCGCAGGCGGCCCTCGCACCTCTGGGGCCAACGTCCTGACTTTC
.	TRBV6-5	14	TRBJ2-7	.	CASSYTQITYEQYF	TGTGCCAGCAGTTACACCCAGATAACCTACGAGCAGTACTTC
.	TRBV5-6	15	TRBJ2-3	.	CASSSPSRQADTQYF	TGTGCCAGCAGCTCTCCCTCGCGGCAGGCAGATACGCAGTATTTT
few	TRBV7-2	16	TRBJ1-3	TRBD1	CASSSLGQGGGNTIYF	TGTGCCAGCAGCTCGCTTGGACAGGGGGGTGGAAACACCATATATTTT
few	TRBV4-1	16	TRBJ1-4	.	CASSQDWVATNEKLFF	TGCGCCAGCAGCCAAGATTGGGTAGCAACTAATGAAAAACTGTTTTTT
few	TRBV3-1	12	TRBJ2-3	TRBD2	CASGLGSGTQYF	TGTGCCAGCGGACTAGGATCGGGTACGCAGTATTTT
.	TRBV2	10	TRBJ1-3	.	CASSLNTIYF	TGTGCCAGCAGCCTAAACACCATATATTTT
few	TRBV27	13	TRBJ2-7	.	CASSLRATYEQYF	TGTGCCAGCAGTTTACGGGCTACCTACGAGCAGTACTTC
.	TRBV12-3/TRBV12-4	14	TRBJ2-5	TRBD2	CASSSKRGQETQYF	TGTGCCAGCAGCTCTAAGCGGGGGCAAGAGACCCAGTACTTC
few	TRBV12-3/TRBV12-4	17	TRBJ1-4	.	CASSGFESGPTNEKLFF	TGTGCCAGCAGTGGCTTCGAGTCGGGCCCAACTAATGAAAAACTGTTTTTC
.	TRBV7-2	14	TRBJ2-7	.	CASSPQQGEGEQYF	TGTGCCAGCAGCCCGCAACAGGGGGAGGGCGAGCAGTACTTC
once	TRBV19	18	TRBJ2-2	TRBD1	CASSIRIMDRGKTGELFF	TGTGCCAGTAGTATCAGAATAATGGACAGGGGAAAGACCGGGGAGCTGTTTTTT
few	TRBV7-6	16	TRBJ1-1	.	CASSFLQGLMNTEAFF	TGTGCCAGCAGCTTCCTCCAGGGCCTGATGAACACTGAAGCTTTCTTT
.	TRBV12-3/TRBV12-4	14	TRBJ1-3	.	CASSFTLSGNTIYF	TGTGCCAGCAGTTTCACACTCTCTGGAAACACCATATATTTT
.	TRBV4-3	15	TRBJ2-5	.	CASSPNPTTQETQYF	TGCGCCAGCAGCCCTAACCCGACTACCCAAGAGACCCAGTACTTC
few	TRBV12-3/TRBV12-4	17	TRBJ1-1	TRBD1	CASSLGQGAPSRTEAFF	TGTGCCAGCAGTTTAGGGCAGGGGGCTCCGAGTCGCACTGAAGCTTTCTTT
.	TRBV20-1	15	TRBJ2-5	.	CSASKAGTRQETQYF	TGCAGTGCTAGTAAGGCGGGGACCCGCCAAGAGACCCAGTACTTC
.	TRBV6-2/TRBV6-3	15	TRBJ1-2	.	CASSLWTPLDYGYTF	TGTGCCAGCAGTTTGTGGACACCTTTGGACTATGGCTACACCTTC
.	TRBV6-4	15	TRBJ2-1	.	CATMVWWSSYNEQFF	TGTGCCACCATGGTTTGGTGGAGCTCCTACAATGAGCAGTTCTTC
.	TRBV4-2	16	TRBJ1-4	.	CASSQAGAPANEKLFF	TGTGCCAGCAGCCAAGCAGGGGCGCCGGCTAATGAAAAACTGTTTTTT
few	TRBV12-3/TRBV12-4	13	TRBJ2-5	TRBD1	CASKGTGVETQYF	TGTGCCAGCAAGGGGACAGGGGTTGAGACCCAGTACTTC
.	TRBV10-3	12	TRBJ1-5	.	CAIRQGNQPQHF	TGTGCCATCAGACAGGGCAATCAGCCCCAGCATTTT
few	TRBV7-9	13	TRBJ2-5	.	CASSYGLQETQYF	TGTGCCAGCAGTTACGGGCTTCAAGAGACCCAGTACTTC
.	TRBV7-3	15	TRBJ2-3	.	CASSSSRSGVDTQYF	TGTGCCAGCAGTTCCTCAAGATCAGGGGTAGATACGCAGTATTTT
few	TRBV27	18	TRBJ1-1	.	CASSSLFVRSGANTEAFF	TGTGCCAGCAGTTCCCTTTTCGTAAGATCGGGGGCGAACACTGAAGCTTTCTTT
.	TRBV5-4	14	TRBJ2-7	.	CASSLEVGINEQYF	TGTGCCAGCAGCTTGGAGGTGGGGATCAACGAGCAGTACTTC
.	TRBV12-3/TRBV12-4	14	TRBJ1-2	.	CASSSDTSNYGYTF	TGTGCCAGCAGCTCGGACACTTCTAACTATGGCTACACCTTC
many	TRBV7-9	14	TRBJ2-2	.	CASSPPYASGELFF	TGTGCCAGCAGCCCGCCCTATGCGTCCGGGGAGCTGTTTTTT
few	TRBV7-2	16	TRBJ2-2	TRBD1	CASSDVAGGDTGELFF	TGTGCCAGCAGCGACGTCGCAGGGGGCGACACCGGGGAGCTGTTTTTT
.	TRBV4-2	14	TRBJ2-5	TRBD2	CASSNGGAAETQYF	TGTGCCAGCAGCAACGGGGGGGCAGCAGAGACCCAGTACTTC
few	TRBV7-9	16	TRBJ2-3	.	CASSSPTVTGTDTQYF	TGTGCCAGCAGCTCTCCGACGGTCACAGGCACAGATACGCAGTATTTT
few	TRBV7-2	17	TRBJ1-1	TRBD1	CASSLGLLIDRGTEAFF	TGTGCCAGCAGCTTAGGGTTACTAATCGACAGGGGAACTGAAGCTTTCTTT
.	TRBV9	14	TRBJ1-3	.	CASSVQYSGNTIYF	TGTGCCAGCAGCGTACAATACTCTGGAAACACCATATATTTT
.	TRBV7-2	15	TRBJ1-3	.	CASSFDPVSGNTIYF	TGTGCCAGCAGTTTCGACCCTGTCTCTGGAAACACCATATATTTT
.	TRBV7-2	11	TRBJ2-1	.	CASSSYREQFF	TGTGCCAGCAGCTCCTACAGGGAGCAGTTCTTC
.	TRBV10-3	18	TRBJ2-3	.	CAISTPYAGGGFTDTQYF	TGTGCCATCAGTACCCCCTACGCGGGCGGGGGCTTCACAGATACGCAGTATTTT